What follows describes a single T cell receptor (beta chain). The antigen is unknown. The data originate from a study of T cell responses to AZD1222 COVID-19 vaccine. There are 14 residues in the CDR3. Deletions cut 6 bases from V and 4 bases from J, with 13 bases between. Germline CDR1 and CDR2: ENHRY and SYGVKD. Study results and limitations: Unmutated variant regions reportedly attract nearly half of all spike-specific TCRs. The repertoires were collected only after the peak T cell response. Clonal diversity was possibly underestimated; the donors were predominantly white British and more often female.

This table comes from immunoSEQ multiplex PCR, and its TCRdb copy is limited to in-frame clones, with some not included. The sample includes 80,000 to 100,000 clones, 80% to 90% of them seen just once. Pooled in the analysis were second doses at about 4 or about 12 weeks. This sequence originates from an adult who received the AZD1222 COVID-19 vaccine. The material sequenced was peripheral blood, taken 28 days after the second AZD1222 dose. The chain joins TRBV10-3 to TRBJ2-1; D remains unclear. CDR3 loop: CAISYSEVYNEQFF. The CDR3 region has the DNA TGTGCCATCAGCTATAGTGAGGTTTACAATGAGCAGTTCTTC.